Each of the 3 T cell receptor beta chains below was sequenced from the same sample in a study of CD8+ T cells in alopecia areata. The pooled cutaneous lymph node cells were sorted using several markers (CD4, CD8alpha, NKG2D, NKG2ACE and others). Once RNA had been extracted, it was reverse transcribed into cDNA to act as the sequencing template. The repertoire was sequenced with immunoSEQ multiplex PCR; TCRdb's copy has only in-frame clones and lacks some. This repertoire holds around 20,000 clones, and none appear only once. Specimen: CD8+ T cells sorted from a lymph node. The receptors shown here come from a C3H/HeJ mouse with alopecia areata. The MHC haplotype of this mouse line is H2-k.

The sample holds a few counts of this clone. Germline and genes here are mouse. The read finishes 4 residues shy of the CDR3 end, and the germline J gene is used to complete it. The V and J genes are TRBV13-3 and TRBJ2-2, with 13 bases aligning to TRBD2. Trimming took 3 bases from V and 6 from J; bases not matched to a gene: 2. This CDR3 is 15 amino acids long. Germline V gives CDR1 NNHDY, CDR2 SYVADS. The CDR3 sequence: CASSGTGGAPGQLYF. CDR3 bases read: TGTGCCAGCAGTGGGACTGGGGGGGCGCCCGGG.

Ten or more counts support this clone. Mouse germline and gene names are used. The read falls 4 residues short of the CDR3 end, and the missing part is taken from the germline J gene. This chain joins TRBV13-3 and TRBJ2-7, with TRBD2 identical over 9 bases. Germline lookup yields CDR1 NNHDY and CDR2 SYVADS. The J segment lost 0 bases and the V segment lost 0 bases, leaving 4 bases of the junction unmatched. The CDR3 runs to 16 residues. CDR3 DNA, as far as it was read: TGTGCCAGCAGTGATGCGGGGACTGGGTACTCCTAT. Translating it yields CASSDAGTGYSY. The whole CDR3 sequence is CASSDAGTGYSYEQYF.

This clone occurred many times. The gene names here belong to mouse. The read halts 4 residues ahead of the CDR3 end, with the missing end drawn from the germline J gene. The J gene is TRBJ2-5, the V gene TRBV13-3, with no clear D. Germline assignment: CDR1 NNHDY and CDR2 SYVADS. The CDR3 has 13 amino acids. Trimming left V 1 base short and J 2 bases short, with 5 bases between. The covered CDR3 bases are TGTGCCAGCAGTGATAAGTTCCAAGAC. Translating gives CASSDKFQD. Given in full, the CDR3 is CASSDKFQDTQYF.